A single sample gave rise to the 21 T cell receptor beta chains below, sequenced in a study of cytomegalovirus exposure and HLA in healthy donors. TCRdb's table, derived via immunoSEQ multiplex PCR, lists solely in-frame clones and lacks some. The table records about 150,000 clones, 75% to 90% of them present only once. The sample was PBMCs. These receptors were collected from a man aged 18 to 29 in good health and CMV-seropositive.

V gene TRBV7-9 combines with J gene TRBJ2-7; possible D gene TRBD2, 5 bases. Germline lookup yields CDR1 SEHNR and CDR2 FQNEAQ (reference sequence). V dropped 0 bases and J dropped 7 bases, with 10 bases sitting between them. CDR3 length: 13 residues. The CDR3 loop reads CASSLAEAGEQYF. The CDR3 nucleotides are TGTGCCAGCAGCTTAGCGGAGGCTGGGGAGCAGTACTTC. The variable domain in full, with the rest retrieved from reference TRBV7-9 and TRBJ2-7, is DTGVSQNPRHKITKRGQNVTFRCDPISEHNRLYWYRQTLGQGPEFLTYFQNEAQLEKSRLLSDRFSAERPKGSFSTLEIQRTEQGDSAMYLCASSLAEAGEQYFGPGTRLTVT.

The rearrangement links TRBV5-4 to TRBJ1-3, with 7 bases aligning to TRBD1. Trimming at V came to 4 bases and at J to 2 bases, leaving 3 bases not matched to a gene. In germline, CDR1 is SGHNT, CDR2 YYREEE (reference sequence). CDR3 length: 14 residues. DNA for the CDR3: TGTGCCAGCAGCCCGACAGGGACTGGAAACACCATATATTTT. Translating it yields CASSPTGTGNTIYF.

This chain links TRBV5-4 with TRBJ2-7; 9 bases match TRBD1. The CDR3 covers 16 residues. V lost 3 bases to trimming and J lost 5 bases; unmatched junction nucleotides: 12. Germline V gene lookup returns CDR1 SGHNT and CDR2 YYREEE (reference sequence). CDR3 sequence: CASSSLQGALADEQYF. The CDR3 DNA follows: TGTGCCAGCAGCTCCCTACAGGGGGCGCTTGCAGACGAGCAGTACTTC. The full variable domain, with the rest looked up from reference TRBV5-4 and TRBJ2-7, is ETGVTQSPTHLIKTRGQQVTLRCSSQSGHNTVSWYQQALGQGPQFIFQYYREEENGRGNFPPRFSGLQFPNYSSELNVNALELDDSALYLCASSSLQGALADEQYFGPGTRLTVT.

The V and J genes are TRBV7-9 and TRBJ2-7, with a weak D call TRBD2 (6 bases). Germline-derived CDR1 and CDR2 are SEHNR and FQNEAQ (reference sequence). There are 15 residues in the CDR3. V was shortened by 2 bases and J by 4 bases, with 15 bases between the two germline ends. CDR3 amino acids: CASSLIPGGRYEQYF. CDR3 nucleotide sequence: TGTGCCAGCAGCTTAATTCCCGGGGGTCGTTACGAGCAGTACTTC.

This clone came up a few times. The chain carries TRBV11-2 and TRBJ1-2; 7 bases are shared with TRBD1. The CDR3 contains 13 residues. The J segment lost 5 bases and the V segment lost 3 bases, leaving 3 bases of the junction unmatched. Germline CDR1 SGHAT, CDR2 FQNNGV. CDR3 in amino acids: CASSLGQRYGYTF. In nucleotides, the CDR3 is TGTGCCAGCAGCTTGGGACAGAGATATGGCTACACCTTC. The entire variable domain, with the rest obtained from reference TRBV11-2 and TRBJ1-2, is as follows: EAGVAQSPRYKIIEKRQSVAFWCNPISGHATLYWYQQILGQGPKLLIQFQNNGVVDDSQLPKDRFSAERLKGVDSTLKIQPAKLEDSAVYLCASSLGQRYGYTFGSGTRLTVV.

The chain uses TRBV7-2 and TRBJ2-5; D possibly corresponds to TRBD2 (5 bases). V lost 5 bases and J lost 5, with 12 bases in between. The CDR3 length is 13 residues. Germline V gene lookup returns CDR1 SGHTA and CDR2 FQGNSA. CDR3 residues: CASSPLGGETQYF. The CDR3 DNA reads TGTGCCAGCAGCCCGCTAGGAGGCGAGACCCAGTACTTC. Full variable domain (outside the CDR3, taken from reference TRBV7-2 and TRBJ2-5): GAGVSQSPSNKVTEKGKDVELRCDPISGHTALYWYRQSLGQGLEFLIYFQGNSAPDKSGLPSDRFSAERTGGSVSTLTIQRTQQEDSAVYLCASSPLGGETQYFGPGTRLLVL.

The rearrangement links TRBV7-9 to TRBJ2-4, with D perhaps TRBD1 (6 bases). V gave up 5 bases and J gave up 6 bases, with 20 bases separating them. Germline CDR1 and CDR2: SEHNR and FQNEAQ (reference sequence). The CDR3 runs 16 residues. The CDR3 loop reads CASSPTDRPWGNIQYF. Written as DNA, the CDR3 is TGTGCCAGCAGCCCCACCGACAGGCCATGGGGAAACATTCAGTACTTC.

The CDR3 sequence: CASSSRDSEQFF. The CDR3 coding sequence is TGTGCCAGCAGCTCCCGGGACAGCGAGCAGTTCTTC. The chain uses TRBV7-2 and TRBJ2-1, with 7 positions matching TRBD1. J was trimmed by 10 bases and V by 4 bases; bases with no gene match: 4. This CDR3 contains 12 residues. Per germline, CDR1 SGHTA and CDR2 FQGNSA.

This clone was observed a single time. The rearrangement joins TRBV2 to TRBJ2-3, with 9 bases fitting TRBD2. This CDR3 region has 14 residues. With V trimmed by 10 bases and J by 3 bases, 8 bases remained unmatched. Germline CDR1 SNHLY, CDR2 FYNNEI. In DNA form, the CDR3 reads TGTGCCAAAGAGCGGGAGGACACTACAGATACGCAGTATTTT. Translation: CAKEREDTTDTQYF.

Written as DNA, the CDR3 is TGTGCCAGCAGCCTCTACAGGGAGAGAAGTGAAGCTTTCTTT. Residues: CASSLYRERSEAFF. The V gene is TRBV6-1, the J gene TRBJ1-1; weak D call: TRBD1 (6 bases). This CDR3 is built from 14 residues. The V gene lost 6 bases and the J gene lost 7 bases, with 18 bases spanning the gap. Germline lookup yields CDR1 MNHNS and CDR2 SASEGT.

The chain uses TRBV6-5 and TRBJ1-4; D may be TRBD1 (5 bases). CDR3 length: 14 residues. Trimming removed 2 bases from V and 8 bases from J, with 12 bases in between. Germline CDR1 MNHEY, CDR2 SVGAGI. The CDR3 region is CASSYTGRGEKLFF. Here the CDR3 DNA reads TGTGCCAGCAGTTACACAGGTCGGGGGGAAAAACTGTTTTTT.

This chain uses TRBV4-3 with TRBJ1-5, with TRBD1 as a possible D gene (5 bases). The CDR3 spans 15 residues. Germline lookup yields CDR1 LGHNA and CDR2 YSLEER. Between the trimmed V and J ends, which lost 0 bases and 4 bases, there was a span of 10 bases. CDR3 bases: TGCGCCAGCAGCCAAGACGTGGGGGGGAATCAGCCCCAGCATTTT. Its translation is CASSQDVGGNQPQHF.

V is TRBV2 and J is TRBJ2-5; TRBD1 aligns across 8 bases. The germline gives CDR1 SNHLY, CDR2 FYNNEI. V trimming: 11 bases; J trimming: 4 bases; junction bases outside the gene matches: 12. This CDR3 has 14 residues. The CDR3 nucleotides are TGTGCCTCCGCCGGGGGACAGGTGCGAGAGACCCAGTACTTC. Translated, it gives CASAGGQVRETQYF.

The rearrangement joins TRBV7-3 to TRBJ1-6; 8 bases map to TRBD1. CDR1 and CDR2 (germline): SGHTA, FQGTGA. The CDR3 has 16 amino acids. With 1 base clipped from V and 7 bases from J, the junction kept 6 bases outside the gene matches. CDR3 nucleotides: TGTGCCAGCAGCTTAAGGGCAGGGGGCGGCAATTCACCCCTCCACTTT. Encoded protein: CASSLRAGGGNSPLHF.

This CDR3 reads CASSSWVSGEQYF. DNA for the CDR3: TGTGCCAGCAGCTCTTGGGTCTCGGGCGAGCAGTACTTC. The chain has TRBV7-3 and TRBJ2-7; D is uncertain. This CDR3 is built from 13 residues. Germline lookup yields CDR1 SGHTA and CDR2 FQGTGA. V lost 4 bases and J lost 6, with 13 bases in between.

The chain carries TRBV7-9 and TRBJ2-3, with D unclear. This CDR3 contains 12 residues. Trimming cost V 2 bases and J 8 bases, with 8 bases left between them. Germline CDR1 and CDR2: SEHNR and FQNEAQ (reference sequence). The CDR3 sequence is CASSLLSPTQYF. For the CDR3, the DNA is TGTGCCAGCAGCTTACTCTCCCCTACGCAGTATTTT.

V usage is TRBV2 and J usage is TRBJ1-1, with D hard to call. This CDR3 spans 13 amino acids. Germline V gives CDR1 SNHLY, CDR2 FYNNEI. Trimming took off 8 bases at V and 3 bases at J, with 13 bases between the two ends. DNA of the CDR3: TGTGCCAGCTTAGGACTCGGGGACACTGAAGCTTTCTTT. This translates into CASLGLGDTEAFF.

This chain links TRBV27 with TRBJ2-1; 7 bases align to TRBD1. CDR1 is MNHEY, CDR2 SMNVEV, per germline (reference sequence). The V segment lost 5 bases and the J segment 2 bases; nucleotides outside the gene matches: 9. The CDR3 contains 16 residues. CDR3 amino acids: CASSPSQGSPYNEQFF. DNA for the CDR3: TGTGCCAGCAGTCCTTCACAGGGGAGCCCCTACAATGAGCAGTTCTTC.

The chain carries TRBV5-6 and TRBJ2-1; tentative D call: TRBD2 (6 bases). The CDR3 is 14 residues long. Per the germline V gene, CDR1 is SGHDT and CDR2 is YYEEEE. V lost 3 bases and J lost 7, with 14 bases in between. CDR3 sequence reads: CASSSGGDRNEQFF. The CDR3 DNA is TGTGCCAGCAGCTCGGGCGGGGATAGGAATGAGCAGTTCTTC.

V is TRBV2 and J is TRBJ1-2; 7 bases map to TRBD1. The CDR3 contains 13 residues. Germline CDR1 reads SNHLY; CDR2 reads FYNNEI. Trimming removed 7 bases from V and 5 bases from J; junction bases left unmatched: 7. CDR3 region: CASTTPTGYGYTF. The CDR3 bases are TGTGCCAGCACCACCCCGACAGGGTATGGCTACACCTTC.

CDR3 sequence: CASQVALAVLRNEQFF. The DNA for the CDR3 is TGTGCCAGTCAAGTGGCCCTAGCGGTTTTGCGGAATGAGCAGTTCTTC. The chain is built from TRBV19 and TRBJ2-1; TRBD2 aligns across 7 bases. The CDR3 contains 16 residues. Per the germline V gene, CDR1 is LNHDA and CDR2 is SQIVND (reference sequence). J lost 7 bases, V lost 8 bases, and 17 bases had no gene match.